This T cell receptor beta chain was found in a study of cytomegalovirus exposure and HLA in healthy donors. General study points: Cytomegalovirus-associated status was assigned to 164 TCR beta chains.

Profiling relied on immunoSEQ multiplex PCR, and the TCRdb table lists in-frame clones only, not all of them. Of 90,000 or so clones listed, 85% are singletons. The CDR3 has 14 residues. Germline lookup yields CDR1 SQVTM and CDR2 ANQGSEA. V lost 3 bases to trimming and J lost 3 bases; unmatched junction nucleotides: 3. As regards this clone: Its antigen is as yet unknown.

This TCR was recovered from a young man in good health and CMV-seropositive. Input material: PBMCs. The chain couples TRBV29-1 to TRBJ2-1; TRBD2 matches 9 bases. The chain's CDR3 is CSVEGREGYNEQFF. The CDR3 DNA sequence: TGCAGCGTTGAGGGGCGGGAGGGCTACAATGAGCAGTTCTTC.